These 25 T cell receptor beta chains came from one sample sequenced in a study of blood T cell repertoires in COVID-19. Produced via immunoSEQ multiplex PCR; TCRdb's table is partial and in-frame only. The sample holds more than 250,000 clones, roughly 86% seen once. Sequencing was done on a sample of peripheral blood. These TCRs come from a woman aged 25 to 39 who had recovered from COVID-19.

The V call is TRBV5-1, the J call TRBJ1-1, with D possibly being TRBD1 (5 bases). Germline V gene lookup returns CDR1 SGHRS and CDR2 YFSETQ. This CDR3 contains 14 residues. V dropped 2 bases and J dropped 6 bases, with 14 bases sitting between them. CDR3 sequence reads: CASSFFSGGAEAFF. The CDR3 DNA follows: TGCGCCAGCAGCTTTTTCAGTGGGGGGGCTGAAGCTTTCTTT. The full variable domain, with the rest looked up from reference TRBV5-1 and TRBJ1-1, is KAGVTQTPRYLIKTRGQQVTLSCSPISGHRSVSWYQQTPGQGLQFLFEYFSETQRNKGNFPGRFSGRQFSNSRSEMNVSTLELGDSALYLCASSFFSGGAEAFFGQGTRLTVV.

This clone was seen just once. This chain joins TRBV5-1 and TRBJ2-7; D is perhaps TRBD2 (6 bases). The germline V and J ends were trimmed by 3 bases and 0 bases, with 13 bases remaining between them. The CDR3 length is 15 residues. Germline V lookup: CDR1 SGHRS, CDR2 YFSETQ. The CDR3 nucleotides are TGCGCCAGCAGCTGGGGAGGAATGGACTCCTACGAGCAGTACTTC. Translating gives CASSWGGMDSYEQYF.

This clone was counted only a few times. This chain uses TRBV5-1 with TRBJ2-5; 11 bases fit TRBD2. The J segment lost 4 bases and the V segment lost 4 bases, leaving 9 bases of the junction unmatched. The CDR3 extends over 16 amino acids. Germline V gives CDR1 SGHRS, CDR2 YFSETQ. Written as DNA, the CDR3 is TGCGCCAGCAGCGGTAAACTAGCGGGGGAATTAGAGACCCAGTACTTC. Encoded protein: CASSGKLAGELETQYF.

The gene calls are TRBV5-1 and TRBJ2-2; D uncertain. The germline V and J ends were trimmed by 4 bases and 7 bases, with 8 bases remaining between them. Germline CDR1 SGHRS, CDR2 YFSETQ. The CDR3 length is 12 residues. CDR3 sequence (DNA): TGCGCCAGCAGCCTCTACGGCGGGGAGCTGTTTTTT. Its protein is CASSLYGGELFF.

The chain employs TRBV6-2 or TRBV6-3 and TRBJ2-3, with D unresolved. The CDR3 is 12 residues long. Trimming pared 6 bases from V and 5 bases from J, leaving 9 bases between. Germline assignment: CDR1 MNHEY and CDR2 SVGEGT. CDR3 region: CASSPSRDTQYF. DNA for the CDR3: TGTGCCAGCAGCCCGTCCCGAGATACGCAGTATTTT.

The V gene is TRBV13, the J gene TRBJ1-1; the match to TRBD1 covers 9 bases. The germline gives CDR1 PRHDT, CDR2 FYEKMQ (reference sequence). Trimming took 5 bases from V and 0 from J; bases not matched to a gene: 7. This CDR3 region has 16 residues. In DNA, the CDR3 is TGTGCCAGCAGCCCTGGACAGGGGACCATGAACACTGAAGCTTTCTTT. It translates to CASSPGQGTMNTEAFF.

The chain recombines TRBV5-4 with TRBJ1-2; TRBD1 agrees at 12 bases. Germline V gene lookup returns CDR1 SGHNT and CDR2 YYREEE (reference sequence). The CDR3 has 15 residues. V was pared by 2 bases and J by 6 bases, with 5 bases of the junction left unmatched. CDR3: CASSFWGQGANGYTF. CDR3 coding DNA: TGTGCCAGCAGCTTTTGGGGACAGGGGGCTAATGGCTACACCTTC.

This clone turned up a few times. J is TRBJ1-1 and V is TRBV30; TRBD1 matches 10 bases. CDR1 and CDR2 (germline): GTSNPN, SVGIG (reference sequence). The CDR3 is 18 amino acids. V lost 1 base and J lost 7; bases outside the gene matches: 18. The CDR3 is CAWSDRDRGPMGLGEAFF. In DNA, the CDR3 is TGTGCCTGGAGTGACCGGGACAGGGGCCCTATGGGCCTCGGTGAAGCTTTCTTT.

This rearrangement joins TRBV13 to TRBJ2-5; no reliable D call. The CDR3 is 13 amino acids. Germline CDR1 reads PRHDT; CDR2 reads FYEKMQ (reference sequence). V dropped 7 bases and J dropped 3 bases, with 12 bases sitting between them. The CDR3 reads CASTLRSKETQYF. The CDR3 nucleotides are TGTGCCAGCACGCTCCGTAGCAAAGAGACCCAGTACTTC.

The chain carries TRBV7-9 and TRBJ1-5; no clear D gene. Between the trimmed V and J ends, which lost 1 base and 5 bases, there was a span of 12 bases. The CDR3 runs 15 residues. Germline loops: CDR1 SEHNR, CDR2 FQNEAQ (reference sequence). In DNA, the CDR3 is TGTGCCAGCAGCTTAGGGCAGGAAATTGATCAGCCCCAGCATTTT. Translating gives CASSLGQEIDQPQHF.

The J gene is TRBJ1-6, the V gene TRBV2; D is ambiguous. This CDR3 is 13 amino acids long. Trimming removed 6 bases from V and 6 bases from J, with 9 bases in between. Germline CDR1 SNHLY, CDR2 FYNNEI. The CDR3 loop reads CASSGEGNSPLHF. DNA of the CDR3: TGTGCCAGCAGCGGGGAGGGTAATTCACCCCTCCACTTT.

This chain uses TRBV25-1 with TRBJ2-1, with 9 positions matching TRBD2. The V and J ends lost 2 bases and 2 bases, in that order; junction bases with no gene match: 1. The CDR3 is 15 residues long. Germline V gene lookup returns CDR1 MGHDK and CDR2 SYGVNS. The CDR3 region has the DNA TGTGCCAGCAGTGAACCTAGCGGGACCTACAATGAGCAGTTCTTC. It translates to CASSEPSGTYNEQFF.

The CDR3 bases are TGTGCCAGCAGTGGCGGAGGCGGCTACAATCAGCCCCAGCATTTT. It translates to CASSGGGGYNQPQHF. The J gene is TRBJ1-5, the V gene TRBV6-2 or TRBV6-3; the D is unclear. Trimming took off 5 bases at V and 3 bases at J, with 14 bases between the two ends. The CDR3 spans 15 residues. Germline V gives CDR1 MNHEY, CDR2 SVGEGT.

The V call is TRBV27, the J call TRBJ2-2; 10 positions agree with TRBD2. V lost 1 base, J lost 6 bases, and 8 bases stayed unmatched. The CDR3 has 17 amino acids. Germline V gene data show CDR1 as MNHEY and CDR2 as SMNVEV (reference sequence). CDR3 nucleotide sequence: TGTGCCAGCAGTTTATTTCAAGCGGGAGGGTGGCCCGGGGAGCTGTTTTTT. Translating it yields CASSLFQAGGWPGELFF.

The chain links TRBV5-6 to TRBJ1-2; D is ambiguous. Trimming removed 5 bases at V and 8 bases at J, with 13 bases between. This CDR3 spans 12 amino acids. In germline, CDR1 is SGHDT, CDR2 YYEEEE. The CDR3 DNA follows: TGTGCCAGCAGGCTTTCCGGAGGCGGCTACACCTTC. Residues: CASRLSGGGYTF.

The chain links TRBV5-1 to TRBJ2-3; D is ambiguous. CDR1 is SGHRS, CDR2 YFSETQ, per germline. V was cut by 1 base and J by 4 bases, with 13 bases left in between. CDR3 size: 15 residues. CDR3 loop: CASSLSPKTADTQYF. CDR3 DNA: TGCGCCAGCAGCTTGTCGCCGAAAACGGCAGATACGCAGTATTTT.

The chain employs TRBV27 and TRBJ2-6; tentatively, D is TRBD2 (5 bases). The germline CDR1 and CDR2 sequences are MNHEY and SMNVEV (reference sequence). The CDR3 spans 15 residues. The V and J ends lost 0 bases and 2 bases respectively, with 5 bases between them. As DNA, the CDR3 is TGTGCCAGCAGTTTATCGAGGGCTGGGGCCAACGTCCTGACTTTC. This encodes CASSLSRAGANVLTF.

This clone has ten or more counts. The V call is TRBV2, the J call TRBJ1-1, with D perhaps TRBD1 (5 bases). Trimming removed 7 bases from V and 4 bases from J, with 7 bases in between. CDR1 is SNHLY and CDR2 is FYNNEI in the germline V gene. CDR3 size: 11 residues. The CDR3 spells CASTRGTEAFF. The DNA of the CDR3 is TGTGCCAGCACTAGGGGCACTGAAGCTTTCTTT. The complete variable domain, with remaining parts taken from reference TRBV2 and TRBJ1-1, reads EPEVTQTPSHQVTQMGQEVILRCVPISNHLYFYWYRQILGQKVEFLVSFYNNEISEKSEIFDDQFSVERPDGSNFTLKIRSTKLEDSAMYFCASTRGTEAFFGQGTRLTVV.

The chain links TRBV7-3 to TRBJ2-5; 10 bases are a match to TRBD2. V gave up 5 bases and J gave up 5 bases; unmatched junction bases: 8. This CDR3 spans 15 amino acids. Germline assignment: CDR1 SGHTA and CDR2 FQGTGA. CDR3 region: CASSPQLAGQETQYF. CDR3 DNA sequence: TGTGCCAGCAGCCCCCAACTAGCGGGACAGGAGACCCAGTACTTC. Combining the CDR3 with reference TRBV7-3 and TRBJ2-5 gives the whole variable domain GAGVSQTPSNKVTEKGKYVELRCDPISGHTALYWYRQSLGQGPEFLIYFQGTGAADDSGLPNDRFFAVRPEGSVSTLKIQRTERGDSAVYLCASSPQLAGQETQYFGPGTRLLVL.

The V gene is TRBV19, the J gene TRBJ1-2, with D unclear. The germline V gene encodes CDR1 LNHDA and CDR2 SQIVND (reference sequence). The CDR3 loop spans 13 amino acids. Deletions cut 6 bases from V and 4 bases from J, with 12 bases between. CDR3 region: CASRGRSFYGYTF. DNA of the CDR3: TGTGCCAGTAGGGGCAGGTCTTTCTATGGCTACACCTTC.

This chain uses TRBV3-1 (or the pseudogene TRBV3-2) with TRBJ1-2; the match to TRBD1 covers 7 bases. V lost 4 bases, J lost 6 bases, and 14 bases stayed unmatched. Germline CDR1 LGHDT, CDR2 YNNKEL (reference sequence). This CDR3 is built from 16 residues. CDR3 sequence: CASSRLFFPGQNGYTF. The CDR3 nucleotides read TGTGCCAGCAGCCGTCTCTTCTTTCCGGGACAGAATGGCTACACCTTC.

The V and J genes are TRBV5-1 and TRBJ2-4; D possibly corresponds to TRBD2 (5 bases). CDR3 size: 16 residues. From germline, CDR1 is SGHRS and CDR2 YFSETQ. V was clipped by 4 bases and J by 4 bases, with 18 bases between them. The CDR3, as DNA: TGCGCCAGCAGCCGACGGGATTACTGGGGTAAAAACATTCAGTACTTC. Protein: CASSRRDYWGKNIQYF.

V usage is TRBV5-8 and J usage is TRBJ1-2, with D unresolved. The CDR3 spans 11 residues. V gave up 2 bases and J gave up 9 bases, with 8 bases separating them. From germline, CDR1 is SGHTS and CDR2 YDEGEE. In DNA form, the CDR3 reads TGTGCCAGCAGCTTTGGGAGCCGCTACACCTTC. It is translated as CASSFGSRYTF.

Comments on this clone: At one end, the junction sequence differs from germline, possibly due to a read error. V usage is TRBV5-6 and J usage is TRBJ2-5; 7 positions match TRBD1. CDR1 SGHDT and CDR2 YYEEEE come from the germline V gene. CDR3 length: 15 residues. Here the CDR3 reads CASSSGTEWGEAQYF. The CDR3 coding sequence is TGTGCCAGCAGCTCCGGGACAGAGTGGGGAGAGGCCCAGTACTTC.

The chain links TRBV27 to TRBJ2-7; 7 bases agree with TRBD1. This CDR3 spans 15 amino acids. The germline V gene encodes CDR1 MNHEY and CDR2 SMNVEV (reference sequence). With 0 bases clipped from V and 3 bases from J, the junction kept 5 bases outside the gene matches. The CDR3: CASSLSWDSLYEQYF. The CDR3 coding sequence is TGTGCCAGCAGTTTATCGTGGGACAGCCTCTACGAGCAGTACTTC.